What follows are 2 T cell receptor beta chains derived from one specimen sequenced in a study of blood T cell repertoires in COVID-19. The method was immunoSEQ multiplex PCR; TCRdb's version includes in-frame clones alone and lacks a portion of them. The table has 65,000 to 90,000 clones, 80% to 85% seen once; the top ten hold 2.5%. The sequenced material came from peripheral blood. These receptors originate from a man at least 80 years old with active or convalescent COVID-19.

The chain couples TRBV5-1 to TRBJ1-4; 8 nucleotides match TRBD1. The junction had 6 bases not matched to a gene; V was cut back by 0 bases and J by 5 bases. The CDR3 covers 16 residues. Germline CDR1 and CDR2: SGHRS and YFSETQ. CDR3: CASSLGRQGRNEKLFF. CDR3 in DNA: TGCGCCAGCAGCTTGGGCAGACAGGGGAGGAATGAAAAACTGTTTTTT.

For the CDR3, the DNA is TGTGCCAGTAGTGTTGACGGGGGAGCCTACAATGAGCAGTTCTTC. Its translation is CASSVDGGAYNEQFF. This chain joins TRBV19 and TRBJ2-1; weak D call: TRBD2 (6 bases). This CDR3 region has 15 residues. Germline V CDR1 and CDR2: LNHDA, SQIVND (reference sequence). V dropped 5 bases and J dropped 2 bases, with 13 bases sitting between them.